This T cell receptor (beta chain) was identified during a study of shared clonotypes between healthy human individuals. Germline CDR1 reads MNHNY; CDR2 reads SVGAGI (reference sequence). CDR3 size: 15 residues. Trimming stripped 7 bases from V and 3 bases from J, with 18 bases between. TCRdb's table, derived via immunoSEQ multiplex PCR, lists solely in-frame clones and lacks some. The sample consists of roughly 2.5 million clones, more than 90% of them appearing once. The chain couples TRBV6-6 to TRBJ1-1; D perhaps matches TRBD1 (6 bases). The sample comprised naive CD4+ T cells sorted from blood. Indicated subset: CD45RA+ positively selected. This sequence was found in a man between 18 and 29 years old in good health. CDR3 protein: CASNLIQGRYTEAFF. CDR3 DNA: TGTGCCAGCAACCTAATACAGGGCAGGTACACTGAAGCTTTCTTT.